Listed below are T cell receptor beta chains from one sample, sequenced in a study of regulatory T cells in long-lasting Graves disease. Each CDR3 protein gets one entry after TCRdb re-called the multiplex PCR reads with MiXCR. Among a few hundred thousand distinct CDR3 sequences listed, about 25% were seen once. The sample was peripheral blood mononuclear cells (PBMCs), taken when the disease was refractory, from a patient treated with antithyroid drugs. The receptors derive from a female donor with Graves disease. CDR3s include the opening cysteine and the closing phenylalanine or tryptophan. A D gene is named only where the DNA matches it firmly. Rows may omit the clone size; those that give it use once, few, many or a size class.

V	size	D	J	CDR3	DNA
TRBV11-2	few	.	TRBJ2-3	CASSSRPGSDTQYF	TGTGCCAGCAGCTCGCGACCGGGTTCAGATACGCAGTATTTT
TRBV7-8	few	TRBD2	TRBJ2-7	CASSLARGGANTYEQYF	TGTGCCAGCAGCTTAGCGCGGGGGGGTGCTAACACCTACGAGCAGTACTTC
TRBV5-4	.	.	TRBJ2-6	CASSVEGTGANVLTF	TGTGCCAGCAGCGTTGAAGGAACTGGGGCCAACGTCCTGACTTTC
TRBV28	many	.	TRBJ1-2	CASSLLTLTYGYTF	TGTGCCAGCAGTTTACTGACGTTGACCTATGGCTACACCTTC
TRBV6-1	few	TRBD2	TRBJ2-7	CASSEYSRRPGTSGGSTYEQYF	TGTGCCAGCAGTGAATATAGCCGCAGACCCGGGACTAGCGGGGGCTCTACCTACGAGCAGTACTTC
TRBV5-1	.	.	TRBJ1-1	CASGGGGLNTEAFF	TGCGCCAGCGGGGGAGGGGGGCTAAACACTGAAGCTTTCTTT
TRBV20-1	many	.	TRBJ1-1	CSARAPGVMNTEAFF	TGCAGTGCTAGGGCCCCGGGGGTGATGAACACTGAAGCTTTCTTT
TRBV3-1	.	.	TRBJ2-7	CASSQDLIPYEQYF	TGTGCCAGCAGCCAAGATCTGATTCCATACGAGCAGTACTTC
TRBV29-1	many	TRBD2	TRBJ2-7	CSVEDPGLAAMGRYEQYF	TGCAGCGTTGAAGACCCGGGACTAGCGGCAATGGGGCGCTACGAGCAGTACTTC
TRBV28	.	.	TRBJ2-4	CATLGGAKNIQYF	TGTGCCACCTTAGGGGGGGCCAAAAACATTCAGTACTTC
TRBV11-2	many	.	TRBJ2-7	CASSLAGQGRPDEQYF	TGTGCCAGTTCTCTAGCGGGACAGGGGCGTCCCGACGAGCAGTACTTC
TRBV20-1	few	TRBD2	TRBJ2-1	CSARSGRAINEQFF	TGCAGTGCTAGGAGCGGGAGGGCCATCAATGAGCAGTTCTTC
TRBV20-1	.	.	TRBJ2-7	CSARGVGQPTNYEQYF	TGCAGTGCTAGAGGGGTCGGACAGCCAACTAACTACGAGCAGTACTTC